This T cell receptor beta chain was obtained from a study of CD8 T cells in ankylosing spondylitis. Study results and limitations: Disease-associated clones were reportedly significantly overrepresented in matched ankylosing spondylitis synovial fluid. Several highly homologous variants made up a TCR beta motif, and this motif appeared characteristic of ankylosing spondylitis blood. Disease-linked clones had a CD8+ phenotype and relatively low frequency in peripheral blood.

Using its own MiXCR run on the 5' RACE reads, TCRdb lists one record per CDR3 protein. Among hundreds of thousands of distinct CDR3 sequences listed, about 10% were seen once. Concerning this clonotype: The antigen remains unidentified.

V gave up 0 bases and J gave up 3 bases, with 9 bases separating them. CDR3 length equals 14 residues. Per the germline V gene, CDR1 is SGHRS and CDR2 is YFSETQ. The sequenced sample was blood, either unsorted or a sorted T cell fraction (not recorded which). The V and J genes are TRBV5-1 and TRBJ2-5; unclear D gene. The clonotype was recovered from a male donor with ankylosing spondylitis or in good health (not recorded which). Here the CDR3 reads CASSLEYSEETQYF. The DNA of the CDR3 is TGCGCCAGCAGCTTGGAGTACAGTGAAGAGACCCAGTACTTC.